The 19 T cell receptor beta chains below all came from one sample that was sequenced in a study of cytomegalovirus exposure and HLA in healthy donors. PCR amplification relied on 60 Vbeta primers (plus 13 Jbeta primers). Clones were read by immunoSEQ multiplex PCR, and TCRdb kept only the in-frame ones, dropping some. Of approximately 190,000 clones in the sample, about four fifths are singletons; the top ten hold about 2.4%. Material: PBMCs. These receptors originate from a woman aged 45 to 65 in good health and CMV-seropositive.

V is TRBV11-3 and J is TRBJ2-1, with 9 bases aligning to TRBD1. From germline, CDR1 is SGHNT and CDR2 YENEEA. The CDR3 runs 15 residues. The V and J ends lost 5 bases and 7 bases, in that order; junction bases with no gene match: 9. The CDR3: CASSPRDREMNEQFF. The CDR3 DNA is TGTGCCAGCAGCCCCCGGGACAGGGAAATGAATGAGCAGTTCTTC.

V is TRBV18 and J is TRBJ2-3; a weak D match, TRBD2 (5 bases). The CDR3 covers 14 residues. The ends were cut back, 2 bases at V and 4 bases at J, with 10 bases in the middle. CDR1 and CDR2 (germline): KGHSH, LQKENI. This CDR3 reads CASSPNTGADTQYF. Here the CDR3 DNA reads TGTGCCAGCTCACCAAACACCGGGGCAGATACGCAGTATTTT.

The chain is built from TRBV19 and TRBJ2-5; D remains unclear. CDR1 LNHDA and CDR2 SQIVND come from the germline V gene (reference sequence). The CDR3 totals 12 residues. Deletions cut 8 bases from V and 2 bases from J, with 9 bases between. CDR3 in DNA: TGTGCCAGTGGGCGCAGACAAGAGACCCAGTACTTC. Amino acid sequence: CASGRRQETQYF.

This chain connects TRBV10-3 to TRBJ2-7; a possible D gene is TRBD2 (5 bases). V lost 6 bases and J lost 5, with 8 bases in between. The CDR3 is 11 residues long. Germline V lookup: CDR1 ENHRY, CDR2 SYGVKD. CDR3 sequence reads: CAIRLDNEQYF. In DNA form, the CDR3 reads TGTGCCATCAGACTAGACAACGAGCAGTACTTC.

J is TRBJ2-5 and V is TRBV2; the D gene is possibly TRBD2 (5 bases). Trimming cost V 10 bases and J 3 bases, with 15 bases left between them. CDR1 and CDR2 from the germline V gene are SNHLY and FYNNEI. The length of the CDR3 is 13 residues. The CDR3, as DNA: TGTGCCACCCGCGGGCTGAGCGAAGAGACCCAGTACTTC. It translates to CATRGLSEETQYF.

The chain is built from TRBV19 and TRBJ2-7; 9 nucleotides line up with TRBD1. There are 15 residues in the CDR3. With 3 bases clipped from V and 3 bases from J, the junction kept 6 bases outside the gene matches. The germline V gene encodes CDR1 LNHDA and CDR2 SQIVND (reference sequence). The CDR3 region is CASSILGQGGYEQYF. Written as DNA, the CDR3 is TGTGCCAGTAGTATTTTGGGACAGGGAGGCTACGAGCAGTACTTC.

This chain's CDR3 is CASSYGTGGGEKLFF. In DNA, the CDR3 is TGTGCCAGCAGCTACGGGACAGGGGGAGGTGAAAAACTGTTTTTT. This chain joins TRBV7-6 and TRBJ1-4; 11 bases fit TRBD1. The J segment lost 7 bases and the V segment lost 4 bases, leaving 5 bases of the junction unmatched. CDR3 length: 15 amino acids. Germline V gives CDR1 SGHVS, CDR2 FNYEAQ.

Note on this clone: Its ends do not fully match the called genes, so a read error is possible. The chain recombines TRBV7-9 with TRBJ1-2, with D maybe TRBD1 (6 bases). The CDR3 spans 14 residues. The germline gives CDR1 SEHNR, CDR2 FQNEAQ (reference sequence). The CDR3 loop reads CSSSLVYQGTGYTF. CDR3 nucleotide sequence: TGTTCCAGCAGCTTAGTATACCAGGGGACTGGCTACACCTTC.

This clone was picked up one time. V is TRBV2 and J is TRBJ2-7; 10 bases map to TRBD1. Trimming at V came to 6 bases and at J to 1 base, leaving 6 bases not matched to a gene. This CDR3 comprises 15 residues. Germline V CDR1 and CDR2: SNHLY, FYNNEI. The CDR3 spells CASRIGTGDSYEQYF. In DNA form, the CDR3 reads TGTGCCAGCAGAATAGGGACAGGGGATTCCTACGAGCAGTACTTC.

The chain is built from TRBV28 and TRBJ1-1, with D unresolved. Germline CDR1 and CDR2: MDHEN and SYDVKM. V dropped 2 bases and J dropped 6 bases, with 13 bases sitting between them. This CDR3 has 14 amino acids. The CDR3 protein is CASSLEVLIPEAFF. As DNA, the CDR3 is TGTGCCAGCAGTTTAGAGGTTCTAATCCCTGAAGCTTTCTTT.

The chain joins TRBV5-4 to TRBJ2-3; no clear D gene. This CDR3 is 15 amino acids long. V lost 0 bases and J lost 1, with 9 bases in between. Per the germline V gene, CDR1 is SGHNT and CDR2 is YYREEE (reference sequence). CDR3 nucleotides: TGTGCCAGCAGCTTGGGGCGGCTAGGCACAGATACGCAGTATTTT. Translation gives CASSLGRLGTDTQYF.

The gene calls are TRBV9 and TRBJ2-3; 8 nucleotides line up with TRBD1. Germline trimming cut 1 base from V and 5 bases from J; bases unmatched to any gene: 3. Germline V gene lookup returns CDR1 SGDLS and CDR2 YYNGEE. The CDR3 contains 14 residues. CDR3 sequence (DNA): TGTGCCAGCAGCGTACAGGGGGCGGGAGATACGCAGTATTTT. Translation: CASSVQGAGDTQYF.

The CDR3 sequence: CASRSDRGPYNEQFF. The CDR3 DNA is TGTGCCAGCAGATCAGACAGGGGGCCCTACAATGAGCAGTTCTTC. The genes are TRBV11-2 and TRBJ2-1; 10 nucleotides match TRBD1. The length of the CDR3 is 15 residues. Germline CDR1 SGHAT, CDR2 FQNNGV. V lost 6 bases and J lost 2; bases outside the gene matches: 4.

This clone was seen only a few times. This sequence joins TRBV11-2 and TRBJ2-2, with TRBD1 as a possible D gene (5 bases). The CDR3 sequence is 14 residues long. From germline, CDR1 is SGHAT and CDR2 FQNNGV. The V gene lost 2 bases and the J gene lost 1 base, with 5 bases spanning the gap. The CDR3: CASSLQGNTGELFF. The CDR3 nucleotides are TGTGCCAGCAGCTTACAGGGGAACACCGGGGAGCTGTTTTTT.

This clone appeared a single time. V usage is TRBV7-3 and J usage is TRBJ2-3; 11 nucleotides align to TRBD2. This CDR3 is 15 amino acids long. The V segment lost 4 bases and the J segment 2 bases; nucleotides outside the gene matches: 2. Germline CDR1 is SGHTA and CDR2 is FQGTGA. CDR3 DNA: TGTGCCAGCAGCTATAGCGGGGGGGACACAGATACGCAGTATTTT. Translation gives CASSYSGGDTDTQYF.

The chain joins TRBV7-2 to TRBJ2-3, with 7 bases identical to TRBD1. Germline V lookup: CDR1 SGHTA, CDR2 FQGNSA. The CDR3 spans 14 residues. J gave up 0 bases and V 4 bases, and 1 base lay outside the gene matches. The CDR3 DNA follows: TGTGCCAGCAGCTCGGACAGGAGCACAGATACGCAGTATTTT. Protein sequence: CASSSDRSTDTQYF.

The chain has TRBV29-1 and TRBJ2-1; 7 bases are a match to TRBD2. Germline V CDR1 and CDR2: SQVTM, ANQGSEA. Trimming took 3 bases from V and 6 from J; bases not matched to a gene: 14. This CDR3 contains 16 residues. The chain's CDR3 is CSVDKTSALLVNEQFF. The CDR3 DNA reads TGCAGCGTTGACAAAACTAGCGCTCTCTTGGTCAATGAGCAGTTCTTC.

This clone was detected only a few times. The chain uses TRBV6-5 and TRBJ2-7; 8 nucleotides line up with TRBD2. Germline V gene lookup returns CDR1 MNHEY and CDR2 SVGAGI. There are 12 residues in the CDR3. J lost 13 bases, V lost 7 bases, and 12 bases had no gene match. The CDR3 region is CASKTGGGLAYF. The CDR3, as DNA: TGTGCCAGCAAAACCGGGGGGGGGCTCGCCTACTTC.

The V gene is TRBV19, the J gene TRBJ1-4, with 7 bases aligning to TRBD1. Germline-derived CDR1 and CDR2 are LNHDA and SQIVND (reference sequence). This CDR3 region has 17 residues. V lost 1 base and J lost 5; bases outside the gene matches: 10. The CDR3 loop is CASSIGLGTEVNEKLFF. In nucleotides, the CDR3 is TGTGCCAGTAGTATAGGACTCGGGACAGAAGTAAATGAAAAACTGTTTTTT.